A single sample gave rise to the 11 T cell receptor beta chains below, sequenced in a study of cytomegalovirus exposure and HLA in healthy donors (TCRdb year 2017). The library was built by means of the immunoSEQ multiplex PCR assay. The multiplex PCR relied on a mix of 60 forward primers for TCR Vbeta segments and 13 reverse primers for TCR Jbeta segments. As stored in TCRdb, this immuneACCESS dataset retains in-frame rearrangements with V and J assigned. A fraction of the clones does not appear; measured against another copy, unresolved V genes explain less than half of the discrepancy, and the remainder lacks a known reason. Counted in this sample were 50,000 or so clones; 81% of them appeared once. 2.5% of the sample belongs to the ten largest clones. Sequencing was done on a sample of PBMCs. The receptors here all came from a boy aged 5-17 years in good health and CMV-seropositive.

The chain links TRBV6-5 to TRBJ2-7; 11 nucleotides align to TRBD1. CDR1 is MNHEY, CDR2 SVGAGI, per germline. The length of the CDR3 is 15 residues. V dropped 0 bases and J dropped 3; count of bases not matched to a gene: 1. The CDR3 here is CASSYSGTGGYEQYF. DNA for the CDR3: TGTGCCAGCAGTTACTCCGGGACAGGGGGCTACGAGCAGTACTTC.

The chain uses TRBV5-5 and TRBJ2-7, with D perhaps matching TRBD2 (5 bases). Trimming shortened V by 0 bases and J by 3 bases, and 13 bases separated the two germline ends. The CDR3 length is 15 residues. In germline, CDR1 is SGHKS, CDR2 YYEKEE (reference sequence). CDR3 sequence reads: CASSLGWGAHYEQYF. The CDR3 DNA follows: TGTGCCAGCAGCTTGGGGTGGGGAGCACACTACGAGCAGTACTTC.

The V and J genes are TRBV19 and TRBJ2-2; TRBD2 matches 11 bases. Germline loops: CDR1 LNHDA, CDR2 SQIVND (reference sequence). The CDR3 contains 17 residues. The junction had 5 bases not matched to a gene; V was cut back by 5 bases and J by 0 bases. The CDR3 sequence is CASSLGLAEANTGELFF. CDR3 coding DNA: TGTGCCAGTAGTTTGGGACTAGCGGAAGCGAACACCGGGGAGCTGTTTTTT.

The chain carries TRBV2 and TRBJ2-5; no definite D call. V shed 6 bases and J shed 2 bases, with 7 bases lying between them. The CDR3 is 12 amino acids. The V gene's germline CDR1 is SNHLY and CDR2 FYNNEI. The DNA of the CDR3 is TGTGCCAGCAGGTACCTACAAGAGACCCAGTACTTC. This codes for CASRYLQETQYF.

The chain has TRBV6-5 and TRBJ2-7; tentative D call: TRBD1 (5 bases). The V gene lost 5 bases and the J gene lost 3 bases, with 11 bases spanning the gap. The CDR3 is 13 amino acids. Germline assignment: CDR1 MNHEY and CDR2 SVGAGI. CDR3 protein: CASSDAGHYEQYF. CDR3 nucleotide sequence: TGTGCCAGCAGTGATGCAGGGCACTACGAGCAGTACTTC.

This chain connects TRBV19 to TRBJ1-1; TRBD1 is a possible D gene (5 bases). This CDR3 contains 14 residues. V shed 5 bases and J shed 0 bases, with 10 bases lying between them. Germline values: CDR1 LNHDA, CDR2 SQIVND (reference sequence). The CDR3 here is CASSSPGMNTEAFF. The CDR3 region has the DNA TGTGCCAGTAGTTCCCCAGGGATGAACACTGAAGCTTTCTTT.

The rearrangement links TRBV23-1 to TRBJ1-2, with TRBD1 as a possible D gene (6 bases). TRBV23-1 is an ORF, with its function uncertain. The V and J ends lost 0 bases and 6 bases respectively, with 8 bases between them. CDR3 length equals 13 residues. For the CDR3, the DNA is TGCGCCAGCAGTCAATCAGGGGGAGATGGCTACACCTTC. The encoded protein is CASSQSGGDGYTF.

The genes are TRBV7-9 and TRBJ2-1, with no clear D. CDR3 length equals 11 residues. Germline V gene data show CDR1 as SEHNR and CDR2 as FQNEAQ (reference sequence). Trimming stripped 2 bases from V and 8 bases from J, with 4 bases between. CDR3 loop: CASSLSDEQFF. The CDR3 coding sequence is TGTGCCAGCAGCTTAAGCGATGAGCAGTTCTTC.

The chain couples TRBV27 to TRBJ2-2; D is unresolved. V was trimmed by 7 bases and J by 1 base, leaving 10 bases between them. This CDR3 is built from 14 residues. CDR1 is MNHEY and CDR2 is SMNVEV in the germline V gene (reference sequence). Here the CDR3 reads CASNCPMNTGELFF. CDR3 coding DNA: TGTGCCAGCAATTGTCCCATGAACACCGGGGAGCTGTTTTTT.

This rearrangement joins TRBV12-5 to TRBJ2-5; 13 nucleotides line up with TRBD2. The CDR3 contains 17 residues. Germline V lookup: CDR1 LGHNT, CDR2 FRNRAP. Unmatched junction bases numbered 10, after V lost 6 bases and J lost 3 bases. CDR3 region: CASGWDSLAGGKETQYF. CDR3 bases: TGTGCTAGTGGGTGGGACTCACTAGCGGGGGGGAAAGAGACCCAGTACTTC.

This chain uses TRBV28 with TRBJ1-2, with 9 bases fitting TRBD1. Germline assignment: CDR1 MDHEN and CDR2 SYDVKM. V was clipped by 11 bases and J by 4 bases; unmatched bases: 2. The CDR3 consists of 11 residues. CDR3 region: CAVQGAYGYTF. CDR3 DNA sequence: TGTGCCGTACAGGGGGCCTATGGCTACACCTTC.